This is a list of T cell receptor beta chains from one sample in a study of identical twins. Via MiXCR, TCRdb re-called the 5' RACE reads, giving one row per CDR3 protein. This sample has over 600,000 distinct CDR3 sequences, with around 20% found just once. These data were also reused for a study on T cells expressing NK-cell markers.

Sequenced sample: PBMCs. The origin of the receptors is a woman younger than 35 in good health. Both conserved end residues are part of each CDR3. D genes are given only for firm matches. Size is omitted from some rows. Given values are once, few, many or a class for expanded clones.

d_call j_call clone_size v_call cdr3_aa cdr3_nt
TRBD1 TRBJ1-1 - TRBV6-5 CASSYGDRVGTEAFF TGTGCCAGCAGTTACGGGGACAGGGTGGGCACTGAAGCTTTCTTT
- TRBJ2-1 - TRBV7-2 CASSPVVLKVFFNEQFF TGTGCCAGCAGTCCGGTAGTGCTCAAGGTATTCTTCAATGAGCAGTTCTTC
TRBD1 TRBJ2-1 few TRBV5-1 CASSSPTGQGANEQFF TGCGCCAGCAGCTCCCCTACCGGACAGGGGGCAAATGAGCAGTTCTTC
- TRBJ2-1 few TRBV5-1 CASTGDGNYNEQFF TGCGCCAGCACCGGGGACGGGAACTACAATGAGCAGTTCTTC
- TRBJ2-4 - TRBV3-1 CASSDNPFYF TGTGCCAGCAGCGATAACCCTTTCTACTTC
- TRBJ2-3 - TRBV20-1 CSAMQGRLGDTQYF TGCAGTGCTATGCAGGGGCGCCTGGGGGATACGCAGTATTTT
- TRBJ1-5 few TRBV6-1 CASSTRSFNQPQHF TGTGCCAGCAGTACAAGGTCATTCAATCAGCCCCAGCATTTT
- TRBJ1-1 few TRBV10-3 CAISGTENTEAFF TGTGCCATCAGTGGGACAGAGAACACTGAAGCTTTCTTT
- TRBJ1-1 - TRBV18 CASSPSRSSEAFF TGTGCCAGCTCACCTTCAAGGTCCTCTGAAGCTTTCTTT
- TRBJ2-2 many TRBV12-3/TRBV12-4 CASSLEDRTGELFF TGTGCCAGCAGTTTAGAGGATCGCACCGGGGAGCTGTTTTTT
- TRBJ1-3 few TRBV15 CATSRDAGSGNTIYF TGTGCCACCAGCAGAGATGCAGGGTCTGGAAACACCATATATTTT
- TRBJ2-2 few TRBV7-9 CASIEGPYGELFF TGTGCCAGCATCGAGGGGCCTTACGGGGAGCTGTTTTTT
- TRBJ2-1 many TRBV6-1 CASSAGNLYNEQFF TGTGCCAGCAGTGCAGGGAACCTTTACAATGAGCAGTTCTTC
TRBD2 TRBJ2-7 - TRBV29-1 CSVLQLAGVDEQYF TGCAGCGTCCTCCAACTAGCGGGAGTGGACGAGCAGTACTTC
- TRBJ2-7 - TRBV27 CASSIRSTRVEQYF TGTGCCAGCAGTATTCGCAGTACAAGGGTCGAGCAGTACTTC
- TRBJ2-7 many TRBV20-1 CSASGGLGYEQYF TGCAGTGCTAGTGGGGGACTTGGGTACGAGCAGTACTTC
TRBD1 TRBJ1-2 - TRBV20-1 CSAFTGAGYTF TGCAGTGCTTTTACAGGGGCCGGCTACACCTTC
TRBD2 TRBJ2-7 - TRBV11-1 CASSPSGGPSYEQYF TGTGCCAGCAGCCCGAGCGGGGGGCCCTCCTACGAGCAGTACTTC
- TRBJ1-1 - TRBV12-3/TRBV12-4 CASSQWGLEAFF TGTGCCAGCAGTCAATGGGGGCTTGAAGCTTTCTTT
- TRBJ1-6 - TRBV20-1 CSARDRGGDYSPLHF TGCAGTGCTAGAGATCGCGGGGGGGATTATTCACCCCTCCACTTT
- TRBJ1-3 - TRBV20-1 CSARITGGNTIYF TGCAGTGCTAGGATCACAGGGGGAAACACCATATATTTT
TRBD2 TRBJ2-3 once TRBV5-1 CASIPVGGADTQYF TGCGCCAGCATCCCCGTGGGGGGGGCAGATACGCAGTATTTT
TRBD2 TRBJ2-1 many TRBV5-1 CATTLTSGRWGEQFF TGCGCCACCACACTGACTAGCGGGAGATGGGGTGAGCAGTTCTTC
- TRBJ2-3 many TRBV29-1 CSVNKDRATDTQYF TGCAGCGTTAATAAGGACCGCGCTACAGATACGCAGTATTTT
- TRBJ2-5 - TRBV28 CASSLGGQRIETQYF TGTGCCAGCAGTTTGGGAGGACAGCGTATAGAGACCCAGTACTTC
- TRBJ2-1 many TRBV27 CASSANSPHNEQFF TGTGCCAGCAGTGCTAACAGCCCCCACAATGAGCAGTTCTTC
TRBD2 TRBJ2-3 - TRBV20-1 CSAISGRSTDTQYF TGCAGTGCGATTAGCGGGAGATCGACAGATACGCAGTATTTT
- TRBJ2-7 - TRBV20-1 CSASRARGRYEQYF TGCAGTGCTAGTAGGGCTAGGGGGAGGTACGAGCAGTACTTC
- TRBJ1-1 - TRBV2 CASSDGGNTEAFF TGTGCCAGCAGTGATGGTGGGAACACTGAAGCTTTCTTT
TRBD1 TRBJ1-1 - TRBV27 CASSPPGQGPRAFF TGTGCCAGCAGTCCCCCGGGACAGGGACCACGAGCTTTCTTT
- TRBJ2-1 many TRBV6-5 CASSYYSGLYNEQFF TGTGCCAGCAGTTACTACAGCGGACTCTACAATGAGCAGTTCTTC
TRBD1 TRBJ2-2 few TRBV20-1 CSANSGQGNTGELFF TGCAGTGCTAACTCGGGACAGGGGAACACCGGGGAGCTGTTTTTT
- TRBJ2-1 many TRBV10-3 CAISDRLANNEQFF TGTGCCATCAGTGATCGGCTAGCCAACAATGAGCAGTTCTTC
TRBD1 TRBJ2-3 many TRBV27 CASSWGTGGVADTQYF TGTGCCAGCAGTTGGGGGACAGGGGGCGTCGCAGATACGCAGTATTTT